This T cell receptor beta chain was retrieved from a study of T-cell memory formation after mild COVID-19. Study-wide background: TCR clustering was largely donor specific.

Via MiXCR, TCRdb re-called the 5' RACE reads, giving one row per CDR3 protein. The sample yields around 300,000 distinct CDR3 sequences, roughly 17% seen once. The CDR3 extends over 16 amino acids. V shed 0 bases and J 4 bases; nucleotides not matched to a gene: 6. Germline loops: CDR1 SGDLS, CDR2 YYNGEE. The gene calls are TRBV9 and TRBJ2-3; 9 bases agree with TRBD2. The receptor was isolated from a man aged 18 to 29 who had mild COVID-19 (a few samples of this study predate the infection). Cell type and time point are not known. Sample: PBMCs or a T cell subset sorted from them (not recorded which). CDR3 loop: CASSVEGGGASDTQYF. CDR3 nucleotides: TGTGCCAGCAGCGTAGAAGGCGGGGGGGCGTCAGATACGCAGTATTTT.